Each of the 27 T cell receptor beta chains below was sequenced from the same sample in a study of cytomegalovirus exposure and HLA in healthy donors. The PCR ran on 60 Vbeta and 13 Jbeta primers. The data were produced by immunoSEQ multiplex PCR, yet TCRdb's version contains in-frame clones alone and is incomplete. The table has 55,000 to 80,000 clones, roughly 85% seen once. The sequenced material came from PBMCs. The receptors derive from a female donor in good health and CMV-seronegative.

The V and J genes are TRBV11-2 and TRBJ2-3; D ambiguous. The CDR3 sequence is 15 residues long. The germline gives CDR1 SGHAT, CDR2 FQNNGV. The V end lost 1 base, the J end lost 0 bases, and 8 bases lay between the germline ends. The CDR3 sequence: CASSLVELSTDTQYF. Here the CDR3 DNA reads TGTGCCAGCAGCTTAGTCGAGCTGAGCACAGATACGCAGTATTTT.

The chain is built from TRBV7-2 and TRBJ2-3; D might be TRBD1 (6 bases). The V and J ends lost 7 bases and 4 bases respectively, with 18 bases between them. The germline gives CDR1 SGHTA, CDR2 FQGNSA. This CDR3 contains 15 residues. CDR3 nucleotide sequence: TGTGCCAGCAAAACAGGGCTTGCCGGGGCAGATACGCAGTATTTT. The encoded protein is CASKTGLAGADTQYF.

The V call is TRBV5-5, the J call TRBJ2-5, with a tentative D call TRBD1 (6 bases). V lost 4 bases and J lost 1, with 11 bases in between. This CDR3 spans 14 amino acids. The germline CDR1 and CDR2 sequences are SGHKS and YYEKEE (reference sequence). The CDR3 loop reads CASSRDIGQETQYF. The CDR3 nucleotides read TGTGCCAGCAGCCGGGACATCGGCCAAGAGACCCAGTACTTC.

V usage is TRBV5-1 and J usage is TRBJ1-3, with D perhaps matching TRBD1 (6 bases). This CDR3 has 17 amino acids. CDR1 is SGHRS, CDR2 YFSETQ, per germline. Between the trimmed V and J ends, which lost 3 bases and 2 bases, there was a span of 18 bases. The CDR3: CASSWRLQGATGNTIYF. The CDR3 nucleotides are TGCGCCAGCAGCTGGAGGTTACAGGGCGCTACTGGAAACACCATATATTTT.

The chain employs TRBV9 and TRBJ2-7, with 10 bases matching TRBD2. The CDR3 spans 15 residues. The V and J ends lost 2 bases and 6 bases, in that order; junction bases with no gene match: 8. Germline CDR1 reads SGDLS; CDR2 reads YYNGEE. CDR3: CASSVSLAGVGEQYF. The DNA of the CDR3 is TGTGCCAGCAGCGTGTCCCTAGCGGGAGTAGGCGAGCAGTACTTC.

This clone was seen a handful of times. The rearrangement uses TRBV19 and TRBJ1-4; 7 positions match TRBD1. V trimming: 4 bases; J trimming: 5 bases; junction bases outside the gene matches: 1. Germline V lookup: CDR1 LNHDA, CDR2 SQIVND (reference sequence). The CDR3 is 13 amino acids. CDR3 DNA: TGTGCCAGTAGTAGGGACAGAAATGAAAAACTGTTTTTT. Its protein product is CASSRDRNEKLFF.

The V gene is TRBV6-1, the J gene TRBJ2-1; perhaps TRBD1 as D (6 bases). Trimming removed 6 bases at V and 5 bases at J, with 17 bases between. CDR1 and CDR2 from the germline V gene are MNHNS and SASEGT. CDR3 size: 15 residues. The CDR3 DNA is TGTGCCAGCAGGACTGACAGGATTCAGCACAATGAGCAGTTCTTC. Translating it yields CASRTDRIQHNEQFF.

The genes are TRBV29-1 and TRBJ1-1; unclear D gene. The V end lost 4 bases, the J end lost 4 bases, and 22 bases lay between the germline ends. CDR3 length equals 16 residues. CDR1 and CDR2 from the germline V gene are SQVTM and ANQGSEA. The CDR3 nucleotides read TGCAGCGTTGGATCCTTGACCGGGGAGAGTTCCACTGAAGCTTTCTTT. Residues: CSVGSLTGESSTEAFF. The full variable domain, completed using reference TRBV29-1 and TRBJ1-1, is SAVISQKPSRDICQRGTSLTIQCQVDSQVTMMFWYRQQPGQSLTLIATANQGSEATYESGFVIDKFPISRPNLTFSTLTVSNMSPEDSSIYLCSVGSLTGESSTEAFFGQGTRLTVV.

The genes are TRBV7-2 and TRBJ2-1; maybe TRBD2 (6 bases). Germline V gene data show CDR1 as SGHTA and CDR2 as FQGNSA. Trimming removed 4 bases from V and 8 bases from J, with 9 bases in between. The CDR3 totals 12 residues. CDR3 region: CASSSGLDEQFF. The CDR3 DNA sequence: TGTGCCAGCAGCTCGGGACTCGATGAGCAGTTCTTC. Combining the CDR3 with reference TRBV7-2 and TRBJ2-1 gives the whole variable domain GAGVSQSPSNKVTEKGKDVELRCDPISGHTALYWYRQSLGQGLEFLIYFQGNSAPDKSGLPSDRFSAERTGGSVSTLTIQRTQQEDSAVYLCASSSGLDEQFFGPGTRLTVL.

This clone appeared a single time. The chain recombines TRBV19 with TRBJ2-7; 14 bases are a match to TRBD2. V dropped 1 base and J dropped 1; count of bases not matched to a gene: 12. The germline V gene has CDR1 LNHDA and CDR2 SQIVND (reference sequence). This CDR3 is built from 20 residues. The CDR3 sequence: CASSIGPARGTSGRSYEQYF. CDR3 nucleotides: TGTGCCAGTAGTATAGGGCCGGCGCGCGGGACTAGCGGGAGATCCTACGAGCAGTACTTC.

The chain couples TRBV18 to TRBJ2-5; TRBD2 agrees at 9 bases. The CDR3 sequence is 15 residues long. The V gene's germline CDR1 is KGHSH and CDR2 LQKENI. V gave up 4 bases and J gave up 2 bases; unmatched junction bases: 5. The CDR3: CASSQAGGHQETQYF. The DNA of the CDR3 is TGTGCCAGCTCACAGGCGGGAGGGCATCAAGAGACCCAGTACTTC.

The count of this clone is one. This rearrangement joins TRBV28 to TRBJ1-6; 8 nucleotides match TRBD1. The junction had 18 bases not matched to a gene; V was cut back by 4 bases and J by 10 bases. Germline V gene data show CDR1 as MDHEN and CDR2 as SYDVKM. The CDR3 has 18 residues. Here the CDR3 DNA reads TGTGCCAGCAGTTCACCCATAAGGACAGGGTTACTCCACTCACCCCTCCACTTT. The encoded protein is CASSSPIRTGLLHSPLHF.

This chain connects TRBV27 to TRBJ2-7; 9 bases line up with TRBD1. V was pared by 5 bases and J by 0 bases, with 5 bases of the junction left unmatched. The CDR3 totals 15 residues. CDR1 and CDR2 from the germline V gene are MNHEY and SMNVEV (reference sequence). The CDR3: CASSRGQGSSYEQYF. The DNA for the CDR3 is TGTGCCAGCAGTCGTGGACAGGGGAGCTCCTACGAGCAGTACTTC.

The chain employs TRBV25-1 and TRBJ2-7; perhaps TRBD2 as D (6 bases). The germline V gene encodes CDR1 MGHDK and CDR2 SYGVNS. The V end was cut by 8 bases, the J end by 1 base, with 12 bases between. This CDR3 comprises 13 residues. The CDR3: CASHSGNSYEQYF. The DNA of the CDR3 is TGTGCCAGCCATAGCGGTAATTCCTACGAGCAGTACTTC.

Here the CDR3 reads CASSPRSGNTIYF. The CDR3 DNA sequence: TGTGCCAGCAGTCCCAGGTCTGGAAACACCATATATTTT. The chain links TRBV5-6 to TRBJ1-3; D not resolved. Germline loops: CDR1 SGHDT, CDR2 YYEEEE. V dropped 5 bases and J dropped 1 base, with 7 bases sitting between them. This CDR3 comprises 13 residues.

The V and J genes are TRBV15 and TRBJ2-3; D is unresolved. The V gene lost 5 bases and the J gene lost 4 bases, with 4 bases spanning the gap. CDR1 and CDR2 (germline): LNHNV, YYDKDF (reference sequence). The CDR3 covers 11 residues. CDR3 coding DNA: TGTGCCACCAGCGAGTCAGATACGCAGTATTTT. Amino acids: CATSESDTQYF.

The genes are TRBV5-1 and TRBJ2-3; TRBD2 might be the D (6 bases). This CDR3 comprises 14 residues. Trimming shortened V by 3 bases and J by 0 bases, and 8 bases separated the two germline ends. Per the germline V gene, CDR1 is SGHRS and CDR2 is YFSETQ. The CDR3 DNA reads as TGCGCCAGCAGCTATAGCGGAAGCACAGATACGCAGTATTTT. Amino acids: CASSYSGSTDTQYF.

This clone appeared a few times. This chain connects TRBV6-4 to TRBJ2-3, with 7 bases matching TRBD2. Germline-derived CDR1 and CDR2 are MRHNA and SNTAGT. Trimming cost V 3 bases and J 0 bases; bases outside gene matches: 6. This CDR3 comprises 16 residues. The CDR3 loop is CASSDGTGGSTDTQYF. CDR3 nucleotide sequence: TGTGCCAGCAGTGATGGGACCGGGGGGAGCACAGATACGCAGTATTTT.

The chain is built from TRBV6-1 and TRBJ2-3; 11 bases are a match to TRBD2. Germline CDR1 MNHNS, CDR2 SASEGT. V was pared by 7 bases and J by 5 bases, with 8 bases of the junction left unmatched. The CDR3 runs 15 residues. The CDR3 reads CASKSLAGDKDTQYF. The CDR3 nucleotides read TGTGCCAGCAAATCACTAGCGGGGGATAAAGATACGCAGTATTTT.

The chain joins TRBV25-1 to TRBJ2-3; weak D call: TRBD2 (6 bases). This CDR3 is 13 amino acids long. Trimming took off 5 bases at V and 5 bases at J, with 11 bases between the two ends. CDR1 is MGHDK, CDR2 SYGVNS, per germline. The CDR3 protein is CASSHAGGDTQYF. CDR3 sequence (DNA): TGTGCCAGCAGTCACGCCGGGGGAGATACGCAGTATTTT.

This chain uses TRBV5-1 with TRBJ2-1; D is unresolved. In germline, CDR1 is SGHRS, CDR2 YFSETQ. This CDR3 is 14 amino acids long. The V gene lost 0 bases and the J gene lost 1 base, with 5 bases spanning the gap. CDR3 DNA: TGCGCCAGCAGCTTGGAGCGATCCTACAATGAGCAGTTCTTC. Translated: CASSLERSYNEQFF.

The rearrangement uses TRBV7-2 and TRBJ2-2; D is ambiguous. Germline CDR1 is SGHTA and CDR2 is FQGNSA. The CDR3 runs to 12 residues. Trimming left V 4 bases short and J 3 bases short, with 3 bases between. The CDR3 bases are TGTGCCAGCAGCTCCTACACCGGGGAGCTGTTTTTT. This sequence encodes CASSSYTGELFF.

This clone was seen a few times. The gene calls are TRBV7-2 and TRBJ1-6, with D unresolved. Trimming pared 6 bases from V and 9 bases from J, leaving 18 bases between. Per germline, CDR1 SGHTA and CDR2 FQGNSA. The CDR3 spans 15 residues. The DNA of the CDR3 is TGTGCCAGCAGGCCTCTCGGAGGGTTTAGTTCACCCCTCCACTTT. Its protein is CASRPLGGFSSPLHF.

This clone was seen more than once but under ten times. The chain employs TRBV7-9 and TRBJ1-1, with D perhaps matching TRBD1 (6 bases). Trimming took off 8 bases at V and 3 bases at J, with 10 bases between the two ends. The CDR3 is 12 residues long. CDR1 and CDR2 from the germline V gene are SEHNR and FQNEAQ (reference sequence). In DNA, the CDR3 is TGTGCCAGCCAGTCAGGGGACACTGAAGCTTTCTTT. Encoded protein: CASQSGDTEAFF. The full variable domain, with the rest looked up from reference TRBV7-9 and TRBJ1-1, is DTGVSQNPRHKITKRGQNVTFRCDPISEHNRLYWYRQTLGQGPEFLTYFQNEAQLEKSRLLSDRFSAERPKGSFSTLEIQRTEQGDSAMYLCASQSGDTEAFFGQGTRLTVV.

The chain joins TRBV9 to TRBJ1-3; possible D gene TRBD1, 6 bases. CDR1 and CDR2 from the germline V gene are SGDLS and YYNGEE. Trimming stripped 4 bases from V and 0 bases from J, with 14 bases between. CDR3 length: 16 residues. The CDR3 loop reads CASSLGGGPSGNTIYF. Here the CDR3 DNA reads TGTGCCAGCAGCCTGGGAGGGGGACCCTCTGGAAACACCATATATTTT.

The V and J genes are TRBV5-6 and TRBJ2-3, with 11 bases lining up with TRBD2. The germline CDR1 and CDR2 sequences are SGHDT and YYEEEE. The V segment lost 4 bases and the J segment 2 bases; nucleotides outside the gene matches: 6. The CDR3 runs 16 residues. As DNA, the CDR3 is TGTGCCAGCAGCCACCGGACTAGCGGGTACACAGATACGCAGTATTTT. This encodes CASSHRTSGYTDTQYF. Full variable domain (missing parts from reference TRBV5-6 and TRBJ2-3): DAGVTQSPTHLIKTRGQQVTLRCSPKSGHDTVSWYQQALGQGPQFIFQYYEEEERQRGNFPDRFSGHQFPNYSSELNVNALLLGDSALYLCASSHRTSGYTDTQYFGPGTRLTVL.

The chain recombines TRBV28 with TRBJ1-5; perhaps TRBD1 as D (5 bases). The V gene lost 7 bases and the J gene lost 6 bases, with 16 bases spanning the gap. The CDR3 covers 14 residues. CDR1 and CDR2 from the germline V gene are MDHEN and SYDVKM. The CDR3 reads CASINGGGFQPQHF. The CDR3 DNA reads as TGTGCCAGCATTAATGGGGGGGGGTTTCAGCCCCAGCATTTT.